Each of the 17 T cell receptor beta chains below was sequenced from the same sample in a study of T cells in Graves' hyperthyroidism and ophthalmopathy. Amplified TCR beta CDR3 regions derived from RNA transcripts. HTBI primers were employed in a first-round RT-PCR of the TCR CDR3. TCRdb independently ran MiXCR on the multiplex PCR reads; one entry per CDR3 protein. The table lists about 600,000 distinct CDR3 sequences, 16% of them singletons, with more than 3% in the top ten. Sequences were obtained from blood. These receptors were collected from a middle-aged woman with Graves' ophthalmopathy.

The V and J genes are TRBV9 and TRBJ2-1; 12 bases fit TRBD2. The CDR3 runs to 15 residues. Germline assignment: CDR1 SGDLS and CDR2 YYNGEE. Unmatched junction bases numbered 5, after V lost 0 bases and J lost 10 bases. CDR3 region: CASSVGASGREEQFF. CDR3 nucleotides: TGTGCCAGCAGCGTAGGGGCTAGCGGGAGGGAGGAGCAGTTCTTC.

The chain employs TRBV6-1 and TRBJ1-1; the D is unclear. CDR3 length: 16 amino acids. CDR1 MNHNS and CDR2 SASEGT come from the germline V gene. V lost 2 bases to trimming and J lost 10 bases, with 23 bases between them. For the CDR3, the DNA is TGTGCCAGCAGTGAATGGCGTCAGCCAGACCGAGAGGTAGCTTTCTTT. It encodes CASSEWRQPDREVAFF.

This chain uses TRBV28 with TRBJ2-7, with no clear D. The CDR3 has 15 amino acids. With 4 bases removed from V and 3 bases from J, the gap between germline ends came to 16 bases. Germline V gene lookup returns CDR1 MDHEN and CDR2 SYDVKM. Here the CDR3 DNA reads TGTGCCAGCAGTTCCACGACCGCGATCGGCTACGAGCAGTACTTC. Residues: CASSSTTAIGYEQYF.

This clonotype occurred many times. V is TRBV18 and J is TRBJ1-1; the D gene is possibly TRBD1 (5 bases). CDR3 length equals 12 residues. CDR1 KGHSH and CDR2 LQKENI come from the germline V gene. Trimming cost V 2 bases and J 6 bases, with 7 bases left between them. The CDR3 coding sequence is TGTGCCAGCTCACCAGGCAGGGCTGAAGCTTTCTTT. Amino acid sequence: CASSPGRAEAFF. Full variable domain (outside the CDR3, taken from reference TRBV18 and TRBJ1-1): NAGVMQNPRHLVRRRGQEARLRCSPMKGHSHVYWYRQLPEEGLKFMVYLQKENIIDESGMPKERFSAEFPKEGPSILRIQQVVRGDSAAYFCASSPGRAEAFFGQGTRLTVV.

V gene TRBV7-3 combines with J gene TRBJ2-1, with TRBD2 identical over 8 bases. Germline-derived CDR1 and CDR2 are SGHTA and FQGTGA. The length of the CDR3 is 16 residues. With 2 bases clipped from V and 8 bases from J, the junction kept 11 bases outside the gene matches. The CDR3 DNA is TGTGCCAGCAGCTTAGGGACTAGGGGCTTACGGGATGAGCAGTTCTTC. Translated, it gives CASSLGTRGLRDEQFF.

This clonotype was counted between two and nine times. The V gene is TRBV19, the J gene TRBJ1-2; D ambiguous. This CDR3 contains 11 residues. Germline-derived CDR1 and CDR2 are LNHDA and SQIVND (reference sequence). CDR3 sequence (DNA): TGTGCTGCGGGTGCGATTTATGGCTACACCTTC. Amino acids: CAAGAIYGYTF.

The gene calls are TRBV29-1 and TRBJ2-7; the D is unclear. V was clipped by 6 bases and J by 5 bases, with 11 bases between them. CDR1 SQVTM and CDR2 ANQGSEA come from the germline V gene. CDR3 size: 11 residues. The CDR3 sequence: CSVWLGNEQYF. The CDR3 DNA follows: TGCAGCGTCTGGCTGGGCAACGAGCAGTACTTC.

This clonotype was seen many times. The genes are TRBV7-2 and TRBJ2-3, with D possibly matching TRBD1 (5 bases). V was cut by 7 bases and J by 6 bases, with 11 bases left in between. The germline gives CDR1 SGHTA, CDR2 FQGNSA. This CDR3 has 12 residues. This CDR3 reads CASIQGVDTQYF. The DNA for the CDR3 is TGTGCCAGCATCCAAGGGGTGGATACGCAGTATTTT.

In its sample, this clonotype was seen many times. The chain links TRBV7-2 to TRBJ2-3; the D is unclear. V shed 4 bases and J shed 5 bases, with 10 bases lying between them. This CDR3 comprises 13 residues. Germline assignment: CDR1 SGHTA and CDR2 FQGNSA. The CDR3: CASSSPMVDTQYF. Written as DNA, the CDR3 is TGTGCCAGCAGCTCCCCCATGGTAGATACGCAGTATTTT.

Many counts were recorded for this clonotype. The chain employs TRBV11-2 and TRBJ2-5; TRBD2 aligns across 16 bases. CDR3 length equals 16 residues. CDR1 and CDR2 from the germline V gene are SGHAT and FQNNGV. With 4 bases clipped from V and 2 bases from J, the junction kept 1 base outside the gene matches. This CDR3 reads CASSSGLAGGQETQYF. CDR3 nucleotides: TGTGCCAGCAGCTCGGGACTAGCGGGAGGGCAAGAGACCCAGTACTTC.

CDR3 sequence reads: CASSVGPGAYGYTF. The CDR3 nucleotides read TGTGCCAGCAGCGTAGGCCCGGGGGCCTATGGCTACACCTTC. The chain uses TRBV9 and TRBJ1-2; D may be TRBD1 (6 bases). CDR3 length: 14 residues. Germline-derived CDR1 and CDR2 are SGDLS and YYNGEE. V shed 0 bases and J shed 4 bases, with 10 bases lying between them.

This clonotype was seen ten or more times. V is TRBV3-1 and J is TRBJ1-2; no clear D gene. CDR1 and CDR2 (germline): LGHDT, YNNKEL (reference sequence). Trimming removed 1 base at V and 2 bases at J, with 8 bases between. The CDR3 is 14 residues long. The CDR3 loop reads CASSQGTANYGYTF. In DNA, the CDR3 is TGTGCCAGCAGCCAAGGGACCGCCAACTATGGCTACACCTTC. The whole variable domain, remainder taken from reference TRBV3-1 and TRBJ1-2, is DTAVSQTPKYLVTQMGNDKSIKCEQNLGHDTMYWYKQDSKKFLKIMFSYNNKELIINETVPNRFSPKSPDKAHLNLHINSLELGDSAVYFCASSQGTANYGYTFGSGTRLTVV.

Ten or more counts support this clonotype. The genes are TRBV6-1 and TRBJ2-2; a possible D gene is TRBD2 (5 bases). The CDR3 is made up of 15 amino acids. Germline assignment: CDR1 MNHNS and CDR2 SASEGT. V was shortened by 6 bases and J by 0 bases, with 11 bases between the two germline ends. The CDR3 bases are TGTGCCAGCAGGAGGACTGCCGCGAACACCGGGGAGCTGTTTTTT. It encodes CASRRTAANTGELFF.

This clonotype has ten or more counts. The chain carries TRBV27 and TRBJ2-3, with 9 bases aligning to TRBD2. The V gene end was trimmed by 5 bases and the J gene end by 5 bases; junction bases not matched to a gene: 8. This CDR3 has 15 residues. The germline CDR1 and CDR2 sequences are MNHEY and SMNVEV (reference sequence). CDR3 DNA sequence: TGTGCCAGCAGTCCCCGACTAGCGGCGGTAGATACGCAGTATTTT. This encodes CASSPRLAAVDTQYF.

In DNA form, the CDR3 reads TGTGCCAGCAGCCCCATAACCGGGACAGGGGGCGAAAAACTGTTTTTT. Its translation: CASSPITGTGGEKLFF. The chain employs TRBV28 and TRBJ1-4, with 12 bases matching TRBD1. V shed 6 bases, J shed 8 bases, and the junction held 10 bases outside the gene matches. CDR1 is MDHEN and CDR2 is SYDVKM in the germline V gene. CDR3 length equals 16 residues.

This clonotype was seen ten or more times. The chain employs TRBV20-1 and TRBJ1-1, with D tentatively TRBD1 (5 bases). The germline V and J ends were trimmed by 0 bases and 3 bases, with 8 bases remaining between them. From germline, CDR1 is DFQATT and CDR2 SNEGSKA (reference sequence). CDR3 length: 13 amino acids. The CDR3 nucleotides read TGCAGTGCTAGAGATCAGGGTGACACTGAAGCTTTCTTT. Translating gives CSARDQGDTEAFF.

The V gene is TRBV19, the J gene TRBJ1-1; 7 positions match TRBD1. The V gene's germline CDR1 is LNHDA and CDR2 SQIVND (reference sequence). This CDR3 region has 13 residues. V lost 6 bases and J lost 4; bases outside the gene matches: 5. The CDR3 spells CASRGDSGTEAFF. In nucleotides, the CDR3 is TGTGCCAGTAGGGGGGACAGCGGCACTGAAGCTTTCTTT.